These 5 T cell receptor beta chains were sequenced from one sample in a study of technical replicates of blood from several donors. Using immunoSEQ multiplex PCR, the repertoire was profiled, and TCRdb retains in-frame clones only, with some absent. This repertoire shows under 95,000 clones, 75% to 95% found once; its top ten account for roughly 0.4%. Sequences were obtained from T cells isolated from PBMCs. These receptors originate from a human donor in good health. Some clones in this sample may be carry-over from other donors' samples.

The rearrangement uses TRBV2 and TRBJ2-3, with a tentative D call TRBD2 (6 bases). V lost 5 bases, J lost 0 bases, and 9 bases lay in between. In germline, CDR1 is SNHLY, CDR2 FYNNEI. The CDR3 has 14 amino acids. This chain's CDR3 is CASSLASSTDTQYF. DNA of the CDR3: TGTGCCAGCAGTCTAGCGAGTAGCACAGATACGCAGTATTTT.

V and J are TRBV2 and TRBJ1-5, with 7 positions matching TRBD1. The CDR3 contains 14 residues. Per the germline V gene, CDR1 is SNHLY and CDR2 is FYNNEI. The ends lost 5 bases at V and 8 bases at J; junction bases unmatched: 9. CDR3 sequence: CASSKTGEEEPQHF. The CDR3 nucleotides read TGTGCCAGCAGTAAAACAGGGGAAGAAGAGCCCCAGCATTTT.

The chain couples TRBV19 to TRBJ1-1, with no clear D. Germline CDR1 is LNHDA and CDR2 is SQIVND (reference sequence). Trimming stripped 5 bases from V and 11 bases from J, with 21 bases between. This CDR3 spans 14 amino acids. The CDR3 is CASSEELIALKAFF. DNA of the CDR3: TGTGCCAGTAGTGAAGAGCTCATTGCGCTAAAGGCTTTCTTT.

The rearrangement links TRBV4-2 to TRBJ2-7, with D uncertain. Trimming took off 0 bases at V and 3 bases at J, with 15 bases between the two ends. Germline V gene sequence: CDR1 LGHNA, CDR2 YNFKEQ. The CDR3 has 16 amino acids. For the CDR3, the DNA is TGTGCCAGCAGCCAAGATCTTGGAGTGTCATACTACGAGCAGTACTTC. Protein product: CASSQDLGVSYYEQYF.

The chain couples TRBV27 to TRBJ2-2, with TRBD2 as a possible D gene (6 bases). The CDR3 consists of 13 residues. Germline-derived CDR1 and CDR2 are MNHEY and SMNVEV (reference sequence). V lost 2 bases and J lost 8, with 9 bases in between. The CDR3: CASSLAGSGELFF. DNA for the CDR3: TGTGCCAGCAGTTTAGCGGGGTCGGGGGAGCTGTTTTTT.